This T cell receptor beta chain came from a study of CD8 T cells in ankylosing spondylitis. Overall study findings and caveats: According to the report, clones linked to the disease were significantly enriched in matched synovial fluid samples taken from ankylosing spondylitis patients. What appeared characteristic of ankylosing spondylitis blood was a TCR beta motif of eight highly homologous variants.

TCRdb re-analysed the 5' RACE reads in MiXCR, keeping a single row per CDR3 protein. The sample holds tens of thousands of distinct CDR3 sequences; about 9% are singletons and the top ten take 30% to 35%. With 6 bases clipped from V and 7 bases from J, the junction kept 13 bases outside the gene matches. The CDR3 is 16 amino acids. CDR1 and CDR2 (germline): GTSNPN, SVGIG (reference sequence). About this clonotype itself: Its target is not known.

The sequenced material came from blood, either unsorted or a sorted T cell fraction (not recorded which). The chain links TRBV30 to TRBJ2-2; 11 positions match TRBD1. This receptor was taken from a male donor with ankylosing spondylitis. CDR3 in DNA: TGTGCCTGCCCTCTAGAGGGACAGGGGGTCATCGGGGAGCTGTTTTTT. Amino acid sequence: CACPLEGQGVIGELFF.